This T cell receptor beta chain originates from a study of CD8 T cells in ankylosing spondylitis. Whole-study findings and limits: Within matched ankylosing spondylitis synovial fluid, disease-linked clones were reportedly significantly enriched. A CD8+ phenotype characterized the disease-linked clones, which were relatively rare in peripheral blood.

Only a few counts were recorded for this clonotype. No antigen is known for it. Trimming stripped 0 bases from V and 11 bases from J, with 14 bases between. The germline CDR1 and CDR2 sequences are SGHRS and YFSETQ. The CDR3 has 13 residues. The TCR beta libraries were generated through quantitative 5'-RACE incorporating molecular barcodes. TCRdb reprocessed the 5' RACE reads via MiXCR and lists one record per CDR3 protein. The sample records about 130,000 distinct CDR3 sequences, just under 7.5% being singletons. This clonotype was sampled from a female donor with ankylosing spondylitis or in good health (not recorded which). The rearrangement links TRBV5-1 to TRBJ1-1; no definite D call. Sequencing used blood, either unsorted or a sorted T cell fraction (not recorded which). The CDR3: CASSLDSPGVAFF. The CDR3 region has the DNA TGCGCCAGCAGCTTGGACAGTCCTGGGGTCGCTTTCTTT.